The entry that follows covers one T cell receptor beta chain sequence. Method: immunoSEQ multiplex PCR; TCRdb's copy keeps in-frame clones and lacks some. Of roughly 40,000 clones in the sample, around 94% were seen once. The sample is drawn from a study of T cell changes during pregnancy in multiple sclerosis. Per the germline V gene, CDR1 is SGHRS and CDR2 is YFSETQ. Trimming left V 4 bases short and J 4 bases short, with 12 bases between. The CDR3 consists of 14 residues. This chain uses TRBV5-1 with TRBJ1-3, with D uncertain. The starting material was peripheral blood, obtained in the third trimester of pregnancy. The TCR comes from a female donor with multiple sclerosis, enrolled in a pregnancy study. In DNA, the CDR3 is TGCGCCAGCAGCCCCCTAGACGCGGGAAACACCATATATTTT. It is translated as CASSPLDAGNTIYF.